These T cell receptor beta chains were read from a single sample in a study of T cell responses to AZD1222 COVID-19 vaccine. The method was immunoSEQ multiplex PCR; TCRdb's version includes in-frame clones alone and lacks a portion of them. This repertoire shows 150,000 or so clones, about 89% found once; its top ten account for 1.6%. The material sequenced was peripheral blood, taken on day 0 of AZD1222 vaccination. Every receptor here comes from an adult in good health. Both conserved end residues are part of each CDR3. D genes are given only for firm matches. Size is omitted from some rows. Given values are once, few, many or a class for expanded clones.

j_call d_call v_call clone_size cdr3_aa cdr3_nt
TRBJ1-5 - TRBV28 - CASSLPGPGYRPQHF TGTGCCAGCAGCCTTCCGGGACCCGGGTATCGGCCCCAGCATTTT
TRBJ2-1 - TRBV10-3 - CAISEYRGLNEQFF TGTGCCATCAGTGAGTACCGGGGATTGAATGAGCAGTTCTTC
TRBJ1-6 TRBD1 TRBV19 - CASSTQQGAGSPLHF TGTGCCAGTAGTACCCAGCAGGGGGCAGGTTCACCCCTCCACTTT
TRBJ1-1 TRBD1 TRBV29-1 - CSVCPQGGNTEAFF TGCAGCGTCTGCCCACAGGGGGGAAACACTGAAGCTTTCTTT
TRBJ1-2 - TRBV3-1/TRBV3-2 - CASSQPGFNYGYTF TGTGCCAGCAGCCAACCGGGATTCAACTATGGCTACACCTTC
TRBJ1-5 - TRBV18 few CASSVDQGPGQPQHF TGTGCCAGCTCCGTCGACCAGGGACCGGGACAGCCCCAGCATTTT
TRBJ2-7 - TRBV5-6 many CASSPGGGPFYYEQYF TGTGCCAGCAGCCCTGGTGGGGGGCCGTTCTATTACGAGCAGTACTTC
TRBJ2-2 - TRBV30 - CAWSGQVNTGELFF TGTGCCTGGAGTGGACAGGTGAACACCGGGGAGCTGTTTTTT
TRBJ1-5 - TRBV5-6 - CASTGLRREKPQHF TGTGCCAGCACAGGATTGAGGAGGGAGAAGCCCCAGCATTTT
TRBJ2-1 TRBD2 TRBV28 - CASTSTSGIYYNEQFF TGTGCCAGTACTTCGACTAGCGGGATATATTACAATGAGCAGTTCTTC
TRBJ2-5 - TRBV5-1 - CASSSSQETQYF TGCGCCAGCAGCTCGTCCCAAGAGACCCAGTACTTC
TRBJ2-2 TRBD1 TRBV7-2 - CASSGPGQGRGGELFF TGTGCCAGCAGCGGACCGGGACAGGGGAGAGGCGGGGAGCTGTTTTTT
TRBJ1-2 - TRBV10-3 - CAISEDSANGYTF TGTGCCATCAGTGAAGACAGTGCCAATGGCTACACCTTC
TRBJ2-1 TRBD1 TRBV15 once CATSRDRDRYNEQFF TGTGCCACCAGCAGAGACCGGGACAGGTACAATGAGCAGTTCTTC
TRBJ2-7 TRBD1 TRBV10-3 - CAISEGQGAYEQYF TGTGCCATCAGTGAGGGGCAGGGGGCCTACGAGCAGTACTTC
TRBJ1-5 - TRBV4-1 - CASSRETRVGVQPQHF TGCGCCAGCAGCCGAGAAACCAGGGTCGGTGTACAGCCCCAGCATTTT
TRBJ2-2 - TRBV3-1/TRBV3-2 - CASSRKQGYTGELFF TGTGCCAGCAGCCGGAAACAGGGTTACACCGGGGAGCTGTTTTTT
TRBJ1-6 - TRBV19 - CASMEAYNSPLHF TGTGCCAGTATGGAGGCATATAATTCACCCCTCCACTTT
TRBJ2-7 - TRBV6-4 - CASPYLAGQRYEQYF TGTGCCAGTCCCTACCTCGCGGGCCAGCGCTACGAGCAGTACTTC
TRBJ1-5 - TRBV6-5 few CASSYSAPGGNQPQHF TGTGCCAGCAGTTACTCGGCCCCGGGGGGCAATCAGCCCCAGCATTTT
TRBJ2-3 - TRBV19 - CASSFLSSTDTQYF TGTGCCAGTAGTTTCCTATCTAGCACAGATACGCAGTATTTT
TRBJ1-5 - TRBV15 once CATSRDGGQVGNQPQHF TGTGCCACCAGCAGAGATGGTGGGCAGGTGGGAAATCAGCCCCAGCATTTT
TRBJ2-1 - TRBV7-9 - CASSLGRAFDEQFF TGTGCCAGCAGCCTTGGTCGAGCCTTCGATGAGCAGTTCTTC
TRBJ2-2 - TRBV10-3 once CAIRQNTGTGELFF TGTGCCATCAGGCAAAATACAGGGACCGGGGAGCTGTTTTTT
TRBJ2-1 TRBD2 TRBV6-5 - CASRPGTSGINEQFF TGTGCCAGCAGGCCCGGGACTAGCGGCATCAATGAGCAGTTCTTC
TRBJ1-1 TRBD1 TRBV28 - CASSSNLDRATEAFF TGTGCCAGCAGTTCAAATCTGGACAGGGCCACTGAAGCTTTCTTT
TRBJ2-7 - TRBV24-1 - CATSDFTGQGTYEQYF TGTGCCACCAGTGATTTTACGGGACAAGGAACCTACGAGCAGTACTTC
TRBJ2-5 TRBD1 TRBV6-5 - CASQGVWRQETQYF TGTGCCAGTCAGGGGGTATGGCGCCAAGAGACCCAGTACTTC
TRBJ1-2 - TRBV30 - CAWSVQRAGPYGYTF TGTGCCTGGAGTGTACAACGGGCAGGCCCCTATGGCTACACCTTC